The source of this TCR beta chain is a study of beta chain features in type 1 diabetes. This clone has more than one count but fewer than ten. Germline CDR1 and CDR2: SGHTA and FQGNSA. V trimming: 5 bases; J trimming: 1 base; junction bases outside the gene matches: 5. This CDR3 comprises 15 residues. Every bit of the isolated RNA underwent reverse transcription, so sequencing read expressed TCRB transcripts. Here immunoSEQ multiplex PCR was the method, and the copy in TCRdb shows in-frame clones only, minus some. This sample has 200,000 to 250,000 clones, with 25% to 30% found just once. On average, the one heparinised blood draw given by each donor was approximately 100 mL. Each of the CD4+ naive, central memory, regulatory and stem cell-like memory populations was sorted via CD45RO/CCR7/CD25/CD127/CD95/CD27. Each of the sorted populations had a purity greater than 95%.

The sequence came from a man in his thirties or forties in good health. Sequenced input: central memory CD4+ T cells from blood. The chain couples TRBV7-2 to TRBJ2-3, with 8 bases fitting TRBD2. The CDR3: CASSSSGVGTDTQYF. The CDR3 DNA sequence: TGTGCCAGCAGCAGTAGCGGGGTCGGCACAGATACGCAGTATTTT.